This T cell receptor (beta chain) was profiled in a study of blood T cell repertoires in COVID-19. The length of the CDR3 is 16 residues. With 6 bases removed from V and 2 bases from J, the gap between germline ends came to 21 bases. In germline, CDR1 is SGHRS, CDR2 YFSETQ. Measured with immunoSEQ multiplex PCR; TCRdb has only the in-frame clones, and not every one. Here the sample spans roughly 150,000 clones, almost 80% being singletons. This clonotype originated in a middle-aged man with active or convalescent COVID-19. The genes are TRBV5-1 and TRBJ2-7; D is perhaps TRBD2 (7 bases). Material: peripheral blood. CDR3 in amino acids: CASTTGGGRGTYEQYF. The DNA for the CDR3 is TGCGCCAGCACCACGGGGGGCGGAAGAGGGACCTACGAGCAGTACTTC.